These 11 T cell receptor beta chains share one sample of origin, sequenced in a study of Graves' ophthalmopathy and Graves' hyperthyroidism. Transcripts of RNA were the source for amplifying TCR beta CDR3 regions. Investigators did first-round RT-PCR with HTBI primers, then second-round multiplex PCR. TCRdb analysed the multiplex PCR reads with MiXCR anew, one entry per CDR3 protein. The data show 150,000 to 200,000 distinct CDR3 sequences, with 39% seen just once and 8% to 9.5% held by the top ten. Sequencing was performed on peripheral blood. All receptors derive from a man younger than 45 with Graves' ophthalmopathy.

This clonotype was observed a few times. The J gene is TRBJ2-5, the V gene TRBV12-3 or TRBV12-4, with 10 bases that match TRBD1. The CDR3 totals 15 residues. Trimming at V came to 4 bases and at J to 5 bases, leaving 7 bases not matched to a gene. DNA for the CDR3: TGTGCCAGCAGTTCGGGACAGGGGATGTTGGAGACCCAGTACTTC. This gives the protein CASSSGQGMLETQYF.

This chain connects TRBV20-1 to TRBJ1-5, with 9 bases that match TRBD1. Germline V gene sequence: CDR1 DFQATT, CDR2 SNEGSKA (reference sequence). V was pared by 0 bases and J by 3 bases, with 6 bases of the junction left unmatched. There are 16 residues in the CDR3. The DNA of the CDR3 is TGCAGTGCTAGAGACCCCGGGACAGGGTTCAATCAGCCCCAGCATTTT. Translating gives CSARDPGTGFNQPQHF.

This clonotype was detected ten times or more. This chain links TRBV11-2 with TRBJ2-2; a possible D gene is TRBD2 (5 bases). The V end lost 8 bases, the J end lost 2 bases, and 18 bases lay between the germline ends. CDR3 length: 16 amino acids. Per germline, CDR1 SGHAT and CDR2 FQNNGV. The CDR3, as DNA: TGTGCCAGCCGAGGAGCTCTAGCCCTCAACACCGGGGAGCTGTTTTTT. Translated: CASRGALALNTGELFF. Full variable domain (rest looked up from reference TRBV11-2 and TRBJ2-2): EAGVAQSPRYKIIEKRQSVAFWCNPISGHATLYWYQQILGQGPKLLIQFQNNGVVDDSQLPKDRFSAERLKGVDSTLKIQPAKLEDSAVYLCASRGALALNTGELFFGEGSRLTVL.

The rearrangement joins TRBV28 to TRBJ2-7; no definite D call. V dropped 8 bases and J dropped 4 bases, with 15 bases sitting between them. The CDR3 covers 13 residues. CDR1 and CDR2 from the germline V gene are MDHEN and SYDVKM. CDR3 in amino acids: CASLRPGRYEQYF. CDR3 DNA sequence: TGTGCCAGCCTCCGTCCCGGGCGGTACGAGCAGTACTTC.

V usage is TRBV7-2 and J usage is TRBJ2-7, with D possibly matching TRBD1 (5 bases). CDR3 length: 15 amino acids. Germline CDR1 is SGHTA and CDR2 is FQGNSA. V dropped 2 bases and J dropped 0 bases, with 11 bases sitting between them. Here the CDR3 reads CASSLSAGFSYEQYF. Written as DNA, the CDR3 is TGTGCCAGCAGCTTATCGGCAGGGTTCTCCTACGAGCAGTACTTC.

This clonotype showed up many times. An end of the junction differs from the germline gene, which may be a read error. CDR3: CASGETNTGGLFF. CDR3 nucleotides: TGTGCCAGCGGAGAAACGAACACCGGGGGGCTGTTTTTT. The J gene is TRBJ2-2, the V gene TRBV6-1; TRBD2 might be the D (6 bases). CDR3 length equals 13 residues. Germline V gene sequence: CDR1 MNHNS, CDR2 SASEGT.

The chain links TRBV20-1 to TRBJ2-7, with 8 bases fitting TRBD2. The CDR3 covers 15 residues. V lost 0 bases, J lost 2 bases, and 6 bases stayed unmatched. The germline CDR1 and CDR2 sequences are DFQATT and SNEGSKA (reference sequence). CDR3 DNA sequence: TGCAGTGCTAGAGACCTATTAGCGGGGACCTACGAGCAGTACTTC. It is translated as CSARDLLAGTYEQYF.

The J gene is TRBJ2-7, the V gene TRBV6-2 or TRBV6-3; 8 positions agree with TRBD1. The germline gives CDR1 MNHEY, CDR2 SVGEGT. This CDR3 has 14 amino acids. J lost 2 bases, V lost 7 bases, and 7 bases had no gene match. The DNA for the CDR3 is TGTGCCAGCACGGGGCGGGGACAGGCCTACGAGCAGTACTTC. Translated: CASTGRGQAYEQYF.

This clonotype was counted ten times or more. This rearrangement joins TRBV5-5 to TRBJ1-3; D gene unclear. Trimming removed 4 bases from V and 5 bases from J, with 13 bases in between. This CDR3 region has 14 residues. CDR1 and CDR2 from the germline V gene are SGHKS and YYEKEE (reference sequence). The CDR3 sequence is CASSAGQERNTIYF. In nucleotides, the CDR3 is TGTGCCAGCAGCGCCGGCCAGGAACGAAACACCATATATTTT.

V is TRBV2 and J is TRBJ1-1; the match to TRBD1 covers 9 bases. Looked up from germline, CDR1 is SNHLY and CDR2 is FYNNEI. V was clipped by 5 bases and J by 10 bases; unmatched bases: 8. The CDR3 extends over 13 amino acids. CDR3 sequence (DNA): TGTGCCAGCAGTCCGGGACAGGGTGGATTAGCTTTCTTT. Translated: CASSPGQGGLAFF.

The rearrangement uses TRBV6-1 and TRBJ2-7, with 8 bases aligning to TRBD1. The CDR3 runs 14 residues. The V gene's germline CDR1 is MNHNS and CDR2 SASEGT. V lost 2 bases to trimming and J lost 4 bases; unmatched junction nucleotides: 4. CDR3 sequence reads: CASSEQGAIYEQYF. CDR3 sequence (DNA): TGTGCCAGCAGTGAACAGGGGGCTATTTACGAGCAGTACTTC.